The 30 T cell receptor beta chains below all came from one sample that was sequenced in a study of T cells expressing NK-cell markers. TCRdb re-called the 5' RACE reads and catalogs CDR3 proteins one per entry, DNA excluded. This sample's table reports a few hundred thousand distinct CDR3 sequences. Sequenced sample: blood T cells: a sorted CD56 or NKG2C T cell subset, CD4+ or CD8+ T cells, or bulk PBMC T cells (not recorded which). The receptors were gathered from a man aged 18 to 29 in good health.

This chain links TRBV4-3 with TRBJ2-3; TCRdb indicates TRBD2, and absent DNA this call remains unverified. Per the germline V gene, CDR1 is LGHNA and CDR2 is YSLEER. This CDR3 is 15 amino acids long. The CDR3 sequence is CASSPEGGNFGTQYF.

The chain combines TRBV19 with TRBJ2-3; the TCRdb D gene call, TRBD1, has no DNA to confirm it. The CDR3 is 14 residues long. The germline gives CDR1 LNHDA, CDR2 SQIVND (reference sequence). The CDR3 region is CASSDSGIGDTQYF.

V and J are TRBV12-3 or TRBV12-4 and TRBJ1-6. The CDR3 length is 14 residues. The CDR3 sequence: CASSLKAGGSPLHF.

V gene TRBV18 combines with J gene TRBJ2-3; the D call of TRBD2 rests on TCRdb alone, since no DNA is present to check it. The CDR3 covers 16 residues. Germline CDR1 reads KGHSH; CDR2 reads LQKENI. CDR3 in amino acids: CASSRLAGFSTDTQYF.

The chain couples TRBV7-9 to TRBJ1-4; TCRdb indicates TRBD1, and absent DNA this call remains unverified. Germline CDR1 and CDR2: SEHNR and FQNEAQ (reference sequence). The CDR3 runs to 14 residues. The CDR3 protein is CASSRRTGKEKLFF.

The rearrangement joins TRBV12-3 or TRBV12-4 to TRBJ2-3; with no DNA, the TCRdb D assignment of TRBD1 cannot be verified. CDR3 length: 15 amino acids. The CDR3 sequence: CASRRGNRSPDTQYF.

This rearrangement joins TRBV6-5 to TRBJ2-5; TCRdb indicates TRBD2, and absent DNA this call remains unverified. The CDR3 length is 15 residues. Germline-derived CDR1 and CDR2 are MNHEY and SVGAGI. CDR3 sequence: CASSYWGDPQETQYF.

The chain uses TRBV4-1 and TRBJ1-4. CDR3 size: 11 residues. Per germline, CDR1 MGHRA and CDR2 YSYEKL. The CDR3 is CASERGEKLFF.

The chain couples TRBV5-6 to TRBJ2-6. The CDR3 is 15 residues long. The V gene's germline CDR1 is SGHDT and CDR2 YYEEEE. CDR3 in amino acids: CASSFFTVGANVLTF.

The chain's CDR3 is CASSYYGQGAPEAFF. The chain carries TRBV6-5 and TRBJ1-1; TCRdb's D call of TRBD1 is untestable without DNA. The CDR3 sequence is 15 residues long. The germline gives CDR1 MNHEY, CDR2 SVGAGI.

This chain connects TRBV30 to TRBJ2-2; TCRdb names TRBD1, which stays unverified in the absence of DNA. The germline V gene encodes CDR1 GTSNPN and CDR2 SVGIG (reference sequence). There are 13 residues in the CDR3. The CDR3 is CAWTREVSGELFF.

The V gene is TRBV27, the J gene TRBJ2-6; TCRdb picks TRBD2, but there is no DNA to check that call. From germline, CDR1 is MNHEY and CDR2 SMNVEV (reference sequence). The CDR3 runs 12 residues. The CDR3 sequence: CASSGVERVLTF.

The V and J genes are TRBV27 and TRBJ2-1. Germline V gene data show CDR1 as MNHEY and CDR2 as SMNVEV (reference sequence). The CDR3 contains 17 residues. CDR3 in amino acids: CASSFRITDSSYNEQFF.

This rearrangement joins TRBV10-3 to TRBJ2-1; the TCRdb D gene call, TRBD2, has no DNA to confirm it. Per the germline V gene, CDR1 is ENHRY and CDR2 is SYGVKD. This CDR3 has 16 amino acids. This CDR3 reads CAISWTSGSSYNEQFF.

The chain carries TRBV5-1 and TRBJ2-5; the D gene TCRdb calls, TRBD2, cannot be checked with no DNA. This CDR3 region has 16 residues. The germline gives CDR1 SGHRS, CDR2 YFSETQ. Here the CDR3 reads CASSLAPAGPQETQYF.

The chain is built from TRBV12-3 or TRBV12-4 and TRBJ1-1; TCRdb picks TRBD1, but there is no DNA to check that call. The CDR3 spans 15 residues. The CDR3 loop is CASSLSHVGPTEAFF.

The chain recombines TRBV7-2 with TRBJ2-1; TCRdb names TRBD2, which stays unverified in the absence of DNA. The CDR3 has 15 amino acids. Per the germline V gene, CDR1 is SGHTA and CDR2 is FQGNSA. CDR3 sequence reads: CASSLELDPYNEQFF.

J is TRBJ2-5 and V is TRBV29-1. From germline, CDR1 is SQVTM and CDR2 ANQGSEA. This CDR3 region has 13 residues. The CDR3 spells CSVAIGVGETQYF. Complete variable domain (other parts from reference TRBV29-1 and TRBJ2-5): SAVISQKPSRDICQRGTSLTIQCQVDSQVTMMFWYRQQPGQSLTLIATANQGSEATYESGFVIDKFPISRPNLTFSTLTVSNMSPEDSSIYLCSVAIGVGETQYFGPGTRLLVL.

The genes are TRBV6-5 and TRBJ2-3; with no DNA, the TCRdb D assignment of TRBD2 cannot be verified. Germline CDR1 MNHEY, CDR2 SVGAGI. The CDR3 runs 14 residues. The chain's CDR3 is CASSNRDYGDTQYF.

The V and J genes are TRBV6-5 and TRBJ1-5. This CDR3 is 15 amino acids long. CDR1 is MNHEY and CDR2 is SVGAGI in the germline V gene. CDR3 sequence reads: CASSYTGAGGQPQHF.

The chain couples TRBV20-1 to TRBJ2-5; TCRdb designates TRBD1, a call that cannot be tested without DNA. The CDR3 is 11 residues long. CDR1 and CDR2 from the germline V gene are DFQATT and SNEGSKA (reference sequence). The CDR3 protein is CSGREQETQYF.

V is TRBV12-3 or TRBV12-4 and J is TRBJ2-2; TCRdb names TRBD1, which stays unverified in the absence of DNA. This CDR3 region has 16 residues. The CDR3 reads CASSTPGGGGTGELFF.

The rearrangement joins TRBV7-6 to TRBJ2-3; TCRdb gives TRBD2 as the D gene, but with no DNA this cannot be confirmed. The CDR3 sequence is 16 residues long. Per germline, CDR1 SGHVS and CDR2 FNYEAQ. CDR3 sequence: CASSLQASGSTDTQYF.

V is TRBV12-3 or TRBV12-4 and J is TRBJ2-2; TCRdb's D call of TRBD1 is untestable without DNA. The CDR3 is made up of 15 amino acids. The chain's CDR3 is CASSFEDTKTGELFF.

This chain joins TRBV10-3 and TRBJ2-5; the D call from TCRdb, TRBD1, cannot be confirmed without DNA. The germline gives CDR1 ENHRY, CDR2 SYGVKD. The CDR3 runs 16 residues. CDR3: CAISKPGQGTGETQYF.

This chain uses TRBV12-3 or TRBV12-4 with TRBJ1-5; as DNA is missing, the TRBD1 call by TCRdb cannot be tested. The CDR3 is 15 amino acids. The CDR3 region is CASSLAGDSNQPQHF.

The chain recombines TRBV5-6 with TRBJ1-4; TCRdb lists TRBD1, though no DNA is available to test this call. This CDR3 is built from 13 residues. Per germline, CDR1 SGHDT and CDR2 YYEEEE. CDR3 in amino acids: CASSRQGNEKLFF.

The V and J genes are TRBV20-1 and TRBJ1-6; TCRdb returns TRBD1, unconfirmable since there is no DNA. CDR1 DFQATT and CDR2 SNEGSKA come from the germline V gene (reference sequence). The CDR3 is 13 amino acids. This CDR3 reads CSAGRSYNSPLHF.

V usage is TRBV19 and J usage is TRBJ2-1; TCRdb's D call, TRBD2, is unchecked because there is no DNA. There are 19 residues in the CDR3. CDR1 is LNHDA and CDR2 is SQIVND in the germline V gene (reference sequence). The CDR3 loop is CASSMSSGRANRTYNEQFF.

The chain carries TRBV18 and TRBJ1-4; the TRBD1 assignment by TCRdb is unverifiable without DNA. Germline values: CDR1 KGHSH, CDR2 LQKENI. The CDR3 is made up of 17 amino acids. The CDR3 is CASSPRGTMGTNEKLFF.